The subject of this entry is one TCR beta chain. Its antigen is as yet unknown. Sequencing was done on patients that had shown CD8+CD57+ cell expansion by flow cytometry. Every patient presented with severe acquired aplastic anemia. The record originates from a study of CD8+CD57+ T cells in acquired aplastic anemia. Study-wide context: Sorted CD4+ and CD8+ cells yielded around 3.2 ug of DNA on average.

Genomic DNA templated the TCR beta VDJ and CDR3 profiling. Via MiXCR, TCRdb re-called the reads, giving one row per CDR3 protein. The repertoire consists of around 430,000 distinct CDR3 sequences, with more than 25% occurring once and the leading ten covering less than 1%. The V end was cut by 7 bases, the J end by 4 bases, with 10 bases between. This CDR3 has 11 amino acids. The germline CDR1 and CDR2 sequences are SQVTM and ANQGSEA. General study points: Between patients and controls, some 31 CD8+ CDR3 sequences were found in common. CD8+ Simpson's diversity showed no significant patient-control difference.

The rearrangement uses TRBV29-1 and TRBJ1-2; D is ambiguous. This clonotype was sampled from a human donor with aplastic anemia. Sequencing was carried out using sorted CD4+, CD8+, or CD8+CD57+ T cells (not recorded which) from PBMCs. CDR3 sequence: CSADTIYGYTF. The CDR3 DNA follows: TGCAGCGCTGACACCATCTATGGCTACACCTTC.